The 22 T cell receptor beta chains below come from one sample, sequenced in a study of CD4 T cells in relation to SARS-CoV-2 and coronaviruses (dated by TCRdb to the early 2020s). CD4+ T cells from unexposed donors were collected before the COVID-19 pandemic (2011-2018). After about 9 days of culture, CD4+ T cells were isolated with the EasySep CD4+ T cell isolation kit. The library was obtained by the immunoSEQ multiplex PCR assay. What TCRdb holds here is the immuneACCESS table cut down to in-frame rearrangements. Part of the clones is not present; checked against another copy, under half of the missing clones reflect an unresolved V gene, and the others are unexplained. The sample table lists under 25,000 clones, about 70% of them with a count of one. The ten largest clones capture around 17% of the sample. The antigens for these receptors are not known. Sequenced input: CD4+ T cells from PBMCs, cultured in vitro. These receptors were collected from a human donor in good health.

The rearrangement links TRBV7-3 to TRBJ2-5, with TRBD2 identical over 9 bases. CDR1 is SGHTA, CDR2 FQGTGA, per germline. After removal of 4 bases from V and 4 bases from J, the junction contained 10 bases not matched to a gene. The CDR3 contains 16 residues. CDR3 DNA: TGTGCCAGCAGCTCCCCCACGACTAGCGGAGCAGAGACCCAGTACTTC. Its protein product is CASSSPTTSGAETQYF.

The CDR3 sequence: CASSDTGLANTEQFF. CDR3 nucleotides: TGTGCCAGCAGCGATACCGGGCTAGCGAACACTGAGCAGTTCTTC. This chain connects TRBV11-2 to TRBJ2-1; possibly TRBD2 for D (6 bases). The CDR3 covers 15 residues. Germline V lookup: CDR1 SGHAT, CDR2 FQNNGV. The V gene lost 5 bases and the J gene lost 9 bases, with 20 bases spanning the gap.

The chain has TRBV7-9 and TRBJ2-2, with 9 bases matching TRBD1. The V gene end was trimmed by 1 base and the J gene end by 4 bases; junction bases not matched to a gene: 4. Germline lookup yields CDR1 SEHNR and CDR2 FQNEAQ (reference sequence). The CDR3 length is 16 residues. CDR3: CASSLGGTGPTGELFF. The CDR3 nucleotides are TGTGCCAGCAGCTTAGGCGGGACAGGGCCCACCGGGGAGCTGTTTTTT. Combining the CDR3 with reference TRBV7-9 and TRBJ2-2 gives the whole variable domain DTGVSQNPRHKITKRGQNVTFRCDPISEHNRLYWYRQTLGQGPEFLTYFQNEAQLEKSRLLSDRFSAERPKGSFSTLEIQRTEQGDSAMYLCASSLGGTGPTGELFFGEGSRLTVL.

This chain joins TRBV7-2 and TRBJ2-2, with 13 bases matching TRBD2. There are 20 residues in the CDR3. Looked up from germline, CDR1 is SGHTA and CDR2 is FQGNSA. Germline trimming cut 0 bases from V and 3 bases from J; bases unmatched to any gene: 10. The CDR3 region has the DNA TGTGCCAGCAGCTTAGCTCCGGCACTAGCGGGGGGGCCGGACACCGGGGAGCTGTTTTTT. Its protein is CASSLAPALAGGPDTGELFF.

The chain uses TRBV3-1 (or the pseudogene TRBV3-2) and TRBJ1-3; TRBD1 is a possible D gene (5 bases). The V end was cut by 3 bases, the J end by 0 bases, with 15 bases between. The CDR3 has 17 residues. Germline-derived CDR1 and CDR2 are LGHDT and YNNKEL (reference sequence). Written as DNA, the CDR3 is TGTGCCAGCAGCCAGAGGGGAGGATTACGCTCTGGAAACACCATATATTTT. It codes for CASSQRGGLRSGNTIYF.

This clone was observed a handful of times. V usage is TRBV5-4 and J usage is TRBJ1-1; TRBD1 might be the D (5 bases). V shed 5 bases and J shed 0 bases, with 14 bases lying between them. The CDR3 has 15 residues. CDR1 and CDR2 (germline): SGHNT, YYREEE (reference sequence). The CDR3: CASRRGFIMNTEAFF. The CDR3 DNA reads as TGTGCCAGCAGACGGGGCTTCATAATGAACACTGAAGCTTTCTTT.

The CDR3: CASSMSPITYNEQFF. The CDR3 DNA sequence: TGTGCCAGTAGTATGTCGCCGATAACCTACAATGAGCAGTTCTTC. The rearrangement joins TRBV19 to TRBJ2-1; no reliable D call. Trimming cost V 3 bases and J 2 bases, with 11 bases left between them. Germline loops: CDR1 LNHDA, CDR2 SQIVND (reference sequence). CDR3 length: 15 residues.

This clone showed up just a few times. CDR3 protein: CASRPPAHNYEQYF. CDR3 nucleotide sequence: TGTGCCAGCAGACCCCCGGCGCATAACTACGAGCAGTACTTC. This chain links TRBV6-5 with TRBJ2-7; D not resolved. Per the germline V gene, CDR1 is MNHEY and CDR2 is SVGAGI. The length of the CDR3 is 14 residues. The ends were cut back, 6 bases at V and 3 bases at J, with 15 bases in the middle.

The genes are TRBV19 and TRBJ1-3; D uncertain. Germline V gene sequence: CDR1 LNHDA, CDR2 SQIVND (reference sequence). The CDR3 has 14 amino acids. V gave up 9 bases and J gave up 1 base, with 13 bases separating them. The CDR3 DNA follows: TGTGCCAGACCCCCCGAGGATTCTGGAAACACCATATATTTT. This translates into CARPPEDSGNTIYF.

This clone is a singleton in its sample. The genes are TRBV5-8 and TRBJ2-3; D possibly corresponds to TRBD1 (5 bases). The germline V and J ends were trimmed by 5 bases and 2 bases, with 15 bases remaining between them. Germline CDR1 is SGHTS and CDR2 is YDEGEE. This CDR3 contains 15 residues. The CDR3 nucleotides are TGTGCCAGCAGACAGGCCGCACATTACACAGATACGCAGTATTTT. This sequence encodes CASRQAAHYTDTQYF. The full variable domain, rest sourced from reference TRBV5-8 and TRBJ2-3, is EAGVTQSPTHLIKTRGQQATLRCSPISGHTSVYWYQQALGLGLQFLLWYDEGEERNRGNFPPRFSGRQFPNYSSELNVNALELEDSALYLCASRQAAHYTDTQYFGPGTRLTVL.

V gene TRBV7-2 combines with J gene TRBJ1-1; TRBD1 aligns across 8 bases. CDR1 and CDR2 (germline): SGHTA, FQGNSA. V lost 5 bases to trimming and J lost 1 base; unmatched junction nucleotides: 6. The CDR3 loop spans 15 amino acids. CDR3 bases: TGTGCCAGCAGCCCTTGGACAGGGCGGAACACTGAAGCTTTCTTT. It is translated as CASSPWTGRNTEAFF.

V usage is TRBV25-1 and J usage is TRBJ1-1; D gene unclear. The germline V and J ends were trimmed by 8 bases and 8 bases, with 15 bases remaining between them. The V gene's germline CDR1 is MGHDK and CDR2 SYGVNS. This CDR3 region has 12 residues. In DNA form, the CDR3 reads TGTGCCAGCCCACGGCGCAATTCCGAAGCTTTCTTT. Its translation: CASPRRNSEAFF.

This sequence joins TRBV9 and TRBJ1-2; D gene unclear. V was clipped by 0 bases and J by 10 bases, with 13 bases between them. CDR1 and CDR2 from the germline V gene are SGDLS and YYNGEE. The CDR3 sequence is 13 residues long. The CDR3 here is CASSVVPPQYYTF. The CDR3, as DNA: TGTGCCAGCAGCGTAGTCCCACCCCAGTACTACACCTTC.

This clone has a handful of counts. V is TRBV2 and J is TRBJ1-6; TRBD1 is a possible D gene (5 bases). Germline V gene sequence: CDR1 SNHLY, CDR2 FYNNEI. Trimming cost V 7 bases and J 7 bases, with 17 bases left between them. CDR3 length: 15 amino acids. The CDR3 region is CASILDSFLNSPLHF. CDR3 nucleotides: TGTGCCAGCATTTTAGACAGCTTTCTCAATTCACCCCTCCACTTT.

This chain joins TRBV25-1 and TRBJ2-7, with TRBD1 identical over 8 bases. J lost 3 bases, V lost 6 bases, and 1 base had no gene match. From germline, CDR1 is MGHDK and CDR2 SYGVNS. The length of the CDR3 is 12 residues. The CDR3: CASRDRVYEQYF. The DNA for the CDR3 is TGTGCCAGCAGGGACAGGGTCTACGAGCAGTACTTC.

The chain combines TRBV7-9 with TRBJ1-5; TRBD1 aligns across 8 bases. Germline V CDR1 and CDR2: SEHNR, FQNEAQ (reference sequence). V trimming: 5 bases; J trimming: 4 bases; junction bases outside the gene matches: 19. The CDR3 is made up of 19 amino acids. CDR3 bases: TGTGCCAGCAGCAAAGGGACAGGTCCTACCTTACTTAGAAATCAGCCCCAGCATTTT. Its translation is CASSKGTGPTLLRNQPQHF.

This chain uses TRBV5-1 with TRBJ2-7, with D possibly called TRBD1 or TRBD2 (5 bases each). From germline, CDR1 is SGHRS and CDR2 YFSETQ. Trimming removed 4 bases from V and 9 bases from J, with 20 bases in between. The CDR3 is made up of 14 amino acids. For the CDR3, the DNA is TGCGCCAGCAGCCAGAGCGGCCCGTTAACAGGGCAGTACTTC. The encoded protein is CASSQSGPLTGQYF.

The chain's CDR3 is CASSSGTGLSYGYTF. DNA of the CDR3: TGCGCCAGCAGCTCTGGGACGGGGCTCAGCTATGGCTACACCTTC. The V and J genes are TRBV5-1 and TRBJ1-2, with D perhaps matching TRBD1 (5 bases). This CDR3 contains 15 residues. CDR1 and CDR2 (germline): SGHRS, YFSETQ. V shed 3 bases and J shed 4 bases, with 16 bases lying between them.

The chain has TRBV7-2 and TRBJ2-3, with 8 positions matching TRBD1. CDR1 and CDR2 from the germline V gene are SGHTA and FQGNSA. Trimming removed 5 bases from V and 3 bases from J; junction bases left unmatched: 10. CDR3 length equals 16 residues. CDR3 loop: CASSGQGAHTTDTQYF. Written as DNA, the CDR3 is TGTGCCAGCAGCGGCCAGGGGGCGCATACGACAGATACGCAGTATTTT.

The V call is TRBV9, the J call TRBJ1-1; D may be TRBD1 (5 bases). Trimming removed 6 bases from V and 4 bases from J, with 16 bases in between. Germline CDR1 SGDLS, CDR2 YYNGEE. The CDR3 is 14 residues long. CDR3 sequence: CASKEGPGGTEAFF. Written as DNA, the CDR3 is TGTGCCAGCAAAGAGGGGCCGGGGGGCACTGAAGCTTTCTTT. Complete variable domain (other parts from reference TRBV9 and TRBJ1-1): DSGVTQTPKHLITATGQRVTLRCSPRSGDLSVYWYQQSLDQGLQFLIQYYNGEERAKGNILERFSAQQFPDLHSELNLSSLELGDSALYFCASKEGPGGTEAFFGQGTRLTVV.

The rearrangement joins TRBV30 to TRBJ2-7; TRBD2 might be the D (7 bases). Trimming cost V 2 bases and J 1 base, with 12 bases left between them. This CDR3 has 14 residues. Looked up from germline, CDR1 is GTSNPN and CDR2 is SVGIG (reference sequence). The CDR3 is CAWSLGGLSYEQYF. The CDR3 DNA follows: TGTGCCTGGAGTCTGGGGGGGCTTTCCTACGAGCAGTACTTC.

This chain's CDR3 is CASSIDDGGYGYTF. The CDR3 DNA sequence: TGTGCCAGTAGTATAGACGATGGGGGCTATGGCTACACCTTC. The chain is built from TRBV19 and TRBJ1-2; a possible D gene is TRBD1 (5 bases). Trimming took off 0 bases at V and 4 bases at J, with 9 bases between the two ends. This CDR3 comprises 14 residues. The germline V gene encodes CDR1 LNHDA and CDR2 SQIVND (reference sequence).